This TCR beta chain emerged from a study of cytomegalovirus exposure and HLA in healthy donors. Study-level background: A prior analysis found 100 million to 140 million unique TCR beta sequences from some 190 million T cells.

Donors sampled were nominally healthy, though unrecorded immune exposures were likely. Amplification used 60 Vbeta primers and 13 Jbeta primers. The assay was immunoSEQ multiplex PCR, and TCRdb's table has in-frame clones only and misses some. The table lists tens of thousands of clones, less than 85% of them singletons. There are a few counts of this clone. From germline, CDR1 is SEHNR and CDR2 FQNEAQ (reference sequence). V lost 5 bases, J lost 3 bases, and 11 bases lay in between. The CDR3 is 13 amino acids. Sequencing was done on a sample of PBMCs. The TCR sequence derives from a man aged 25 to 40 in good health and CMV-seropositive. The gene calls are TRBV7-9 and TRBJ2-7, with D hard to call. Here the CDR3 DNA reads TGTGCCAGCAGCCTAGACACTAACTACGAGCAGTACTTC. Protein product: CASSLDTNYEQYF. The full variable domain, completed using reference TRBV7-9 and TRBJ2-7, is DTGVSQNPRHKITKRGQNVTFRCDPISEHNRLYWYRQTLGQGPEFLTYFQNEAQLEKSRLLSDRFSAERPKGSFSTLEIQRTEQGDSAMYLCASSLDTNYEQYFGPGTRLTVT.